This TCR beta chain was recorded in a study of OX40 agonist ivuxolimab in advanced cancers. Overall study findings and caveats: Among some nonresponders, normalized T-cell clonal expansion was also low. CD4+ and CD8+ T cells in blood underwent clonal expansion by week 6 at 0.1 to 3.0 mg/kg.

Germline-derived CDR1 and CDR2 are SGHNT and YYREEE (reference sequence). The CDR3 length is 14 residues. With 6 bases removed from V and 0 bases from J, the gap between germline ends came to 12 bases. In regard to this clone: The antigen is unknown.

Libraries were prepared by immunoSEQ multiplex PCR; TCRdb keeps only in-frame clonotypes and omits some of them. This table holds approximately 26,000 clones, about four fifths found once. This sequence originates from an adult with an advanced solid tumor such as melanoma, head and neck, liver or kidney cancer. V is TRBV5-4 and J is TRBJ1-1; D remains unclear. The sample here was CD4+ or CD8+ T cells sorted from blood, taken in a trial of the OX40 agonist ivuxolimab. CDR3 region: CASTLWDMNTEAFF. The CDR3 DNA reads TGTGCCAGCACCCTCTGGGATATGAACACTGAAGCTTTCTTT.